This TCR beta chain is from a study of CD8 T cells in ankylosing spondylitis. This clonotype has a count of ten or more. At one boundary the junction diverges from the germline segment, which might be a read error. TCRdb used MiXCR to reprocess the 5' RACE reads, holding one entry per CDR3 protein. The sample holds approximately 240,000 distinct CDR3 sequences; roughly 25% are singletons and the top ten take about 0.6%. This CDR3 spans 16 amino acids. Germline assignment: CDR1 SGHAT and CDR2 FQNNGV. The receptor's source is a male donor with ankylosing spondylitis or in good health (not recorded which). This chain uses TRBV11-2 with TRBJ2-7; a weak D match, TRBD1 (5 bases). The sequenced sample consisted of blood, either unsorted or a sorted T cell fraction (not recorded which). The CDR3 coding sequence is TGTGCCAGCGGCTTGGGGCTAAGGAGTTCTGGTCACGAGCAGTACTTC. Translated, it gives CASGLGLRSSGHEQYF. Full variable domain (outside the CDR3, taken from reference TRBV11-2 and TRBJ2-7): EAGVAQSPRYKIIEKRQSVAFWCNPISGHATLYWYQQILGQGPKLLIQFQNNGVVDDSQLPKDRFSAERLKGVDSTLKIQPAKLEDSAVYLCASGLGLRSSGHEQYFGPGTRLTVT.